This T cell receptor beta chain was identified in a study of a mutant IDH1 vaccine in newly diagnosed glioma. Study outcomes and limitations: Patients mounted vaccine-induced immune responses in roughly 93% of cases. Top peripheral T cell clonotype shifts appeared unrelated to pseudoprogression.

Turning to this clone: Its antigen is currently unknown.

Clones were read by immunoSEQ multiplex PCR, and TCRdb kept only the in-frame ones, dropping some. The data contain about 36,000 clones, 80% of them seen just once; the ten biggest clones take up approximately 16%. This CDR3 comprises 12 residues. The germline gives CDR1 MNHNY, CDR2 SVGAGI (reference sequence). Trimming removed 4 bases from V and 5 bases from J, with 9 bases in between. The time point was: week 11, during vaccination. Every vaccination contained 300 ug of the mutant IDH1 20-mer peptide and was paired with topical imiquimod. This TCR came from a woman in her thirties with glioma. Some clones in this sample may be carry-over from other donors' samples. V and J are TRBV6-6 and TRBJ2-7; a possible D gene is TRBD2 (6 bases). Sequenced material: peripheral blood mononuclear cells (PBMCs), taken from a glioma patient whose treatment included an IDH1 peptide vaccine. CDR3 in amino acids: CASSFGSNEQYF. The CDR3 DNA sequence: TGTGCCAGCAGTTTCGGGAGTAACGAGCAGTACTTC.